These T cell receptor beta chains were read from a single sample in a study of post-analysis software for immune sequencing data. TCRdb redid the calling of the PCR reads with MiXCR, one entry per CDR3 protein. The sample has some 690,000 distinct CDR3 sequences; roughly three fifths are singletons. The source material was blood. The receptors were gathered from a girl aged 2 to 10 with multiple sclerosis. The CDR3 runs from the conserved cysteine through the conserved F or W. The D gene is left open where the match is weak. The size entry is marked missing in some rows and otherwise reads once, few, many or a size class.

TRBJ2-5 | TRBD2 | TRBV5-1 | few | CASSPQTSEQETQYF | TGCGCCAGCAGCCCCCAGACTAGCGAGCAAGAGACCCAGTACTTC
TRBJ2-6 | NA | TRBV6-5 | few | CASSYSGTGANVLTF | TGTGCCAGCAGTTACTCAGGTACTGGGGCCAACGTCCTGACTTTC
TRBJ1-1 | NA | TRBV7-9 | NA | CASSLGGRNTEAFF | TGTGCCAGCAGCTTAGGGGGGCGGAACACTGAAGCTTTCTTT
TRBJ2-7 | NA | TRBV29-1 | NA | CSAHSSYEQYF | TGCAGCGCTCACTCATCCTACGAGCAGTACTTC
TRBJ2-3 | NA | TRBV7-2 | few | CASSLRGRTDTQYF | TGTGCCAGCAGCTTAAGGGGCCGCACAGATACGCAGTATTTT
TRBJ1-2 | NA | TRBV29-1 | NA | CSVGVGENYGYTF | TGCAGCGTTGGTGTCGGGGAAAACTATGGCTACACCTTC
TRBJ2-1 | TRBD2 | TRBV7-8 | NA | CAGSLKERGSYNERFF | TGTGCCGGCAGCTTAAAGGAGCGGGGCTCCTACAATGAGCGGTTCTTC
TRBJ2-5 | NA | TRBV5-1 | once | CASSGRRIQETQYF | TGCGCCAGCTCAGGGAGAAGGATCCAAGAGACCCAGTACTTC
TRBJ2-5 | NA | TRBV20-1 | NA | CSARDLRAGKPKTRETQYF | TGCAGTGCTAGAGATCTTCGGGCAGGCAAACCTAAAACGCGAGAGACCCAGTACTTC
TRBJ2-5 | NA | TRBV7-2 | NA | CASNTQGSKEETQYF | TGTGCCAGCAACACACAGGGCTCGAAGGAAGAGACCCAGTACTTC
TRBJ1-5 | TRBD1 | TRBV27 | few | CASRPSGRGNVVNQPQHF | TGTGCCAGCAGGCCATCGGGCAGGGGGAACGTAGTCAATCAGCCCCAGCATTTT
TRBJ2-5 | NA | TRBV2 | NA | CASKVTEETQYF | TGTGCCAGCAAGGTGACAGAAGAGACCCAGTACTTC
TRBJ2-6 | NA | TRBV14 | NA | CTSSQDLVNVLTF | TGTACCAGCAGCCAAGATTTGGTCAACGTCCTGACTTTC
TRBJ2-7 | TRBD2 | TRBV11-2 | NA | CASSLDHGLAGGSYEQYF | TGTGCCAGCAGCTTAGATCACGGACTAGCGGGGGGATCCTACGAGCAGTACTTC
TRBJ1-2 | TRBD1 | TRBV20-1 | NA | CSARTDRGQRGNDYGYTF | TGCAGTGCTAGGACAGACAGGGGGCAACGGGGTAACGACTATGGCTACACCTTC
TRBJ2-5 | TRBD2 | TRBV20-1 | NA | CSSLGLAEETQYF | TGCAGCTCCCTCGGGCTAGCGGAAGAGACCCAGTACTTC
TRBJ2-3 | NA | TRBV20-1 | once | CSARFGGRFSTDTQYF | TGCAGTGCCAGGTTTGGAGGGCGTTTTAGCACAGATACGCAGTATTTT
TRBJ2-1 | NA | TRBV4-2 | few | CASSPQGDGNEQFF | TGTGCCAGCAGCCCGCAGGGAGATGGCAATGAGCAGTTCTTC
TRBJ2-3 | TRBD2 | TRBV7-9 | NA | CASSPYGGVGDTQYF | TGTGCCAGCAGCCCCTACGGGGGGGTTGGAGATACGCAGTATTTT
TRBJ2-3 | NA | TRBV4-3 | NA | CASSQLPTDTQYF | TGCGCCAGCAGCCAGCTGCCCACAGATACGCAGTATTTT
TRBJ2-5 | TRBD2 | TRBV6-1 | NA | CASSEGGTRYF | TGTGCCAGCAGTGAGGGGGGGACCCGGTACTTC
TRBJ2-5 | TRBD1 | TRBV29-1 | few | CSVEDRDTQETQYF | TGCAGCGTCGAGGACAGGGACACCCAAGAGACCCAGTACTTC
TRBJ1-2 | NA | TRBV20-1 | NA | CSAPDSLYGYTF | TGCAGTGCCCCGGACAGCCTCTATGGCTACACCTTC
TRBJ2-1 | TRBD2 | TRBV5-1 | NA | CASSGLLASSYNEQFF | TGCGCCAGCAGCGGGTTACTAGCGAGCTCCTATAATGAGCAGTTCTTC
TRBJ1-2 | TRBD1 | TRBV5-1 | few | CASSPHLDRGDYGYTF | TGCGCCAGCAGCCCGCACCTGGACAGGGGGGACTATGGCTACACCTTC
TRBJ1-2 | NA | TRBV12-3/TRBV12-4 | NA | CASSPRTEYGNYGYTF | TGTGCCAGCAGTCCGAGGACAGAATATGGCAACTATGGCTACACCTTC
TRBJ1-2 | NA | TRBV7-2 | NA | CACSLVPEGYTF | TGTGCCTGCAGCTTAGTACCAGAGGGCTACACCTTC
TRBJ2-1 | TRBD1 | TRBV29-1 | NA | CSVGSGTENNEQFF | TGCAGCGTAGGTTCCGGGACAGAGAACAATGAGCAGTTCTTC
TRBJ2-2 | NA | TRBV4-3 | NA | CASSQDLWGDSEAGELFF | TGCGCCAGCAGCCAAGATCTGTGGGGCGACTCTGAAGCCGGGGAGCTGTTTTTT
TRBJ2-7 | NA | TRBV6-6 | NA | CASSWGLAASYEQYF | TGTGCCAGCAGTTGGGGGCTAGCGGCATCCTACGAGCAGTACTTC
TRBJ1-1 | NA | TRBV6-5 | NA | CASKQWEEAGDTEAFF | TGTGCCAGCAAGCAGTGGGAGGAGGCGGGAGACACTGAAGCTTTCTTT
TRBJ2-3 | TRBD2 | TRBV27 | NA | CASGSPGREIADTQYF | TGTGCCAGCGGGAGCCCTGGGCGGGAGATCGCAGATACGCAGTATTTT
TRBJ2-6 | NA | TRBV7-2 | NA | CASSLVRTVLSGANVLTF | TGTGCCAGCAGCTTAGTGAGGACAGTTCTCTCTGGGGCCAACGTCCTGACTTTC
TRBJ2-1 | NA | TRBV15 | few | CATSREKLAVYNEQFF | TGTGCCACCAGCAGAGAGAAACTAGCTGTCTACAATGAGCAGTTCTTC
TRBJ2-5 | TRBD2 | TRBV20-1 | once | CGAPGLAGSQETQYF | TGCGGTGCTCCTGGACTAGCGGGGTCTCAAGAGACCCAGTACTTC
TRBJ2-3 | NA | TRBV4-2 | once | CASSLGDASTDTQYF | TGTGCCAGCAGCCTCGGTGACGCTAGCACAGATACGCAGTATTTT
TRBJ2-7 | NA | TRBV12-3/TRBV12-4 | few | CASSPLWTDYEQYF | TGTGCCAGCAGTCCCCTCTGGACGGACTACGAGCAGTACTTC
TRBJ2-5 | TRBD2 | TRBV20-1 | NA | CSARRLAGQETQYF | TGCAGTGCTAGGCGGCTAGCGGGCCAAGAGACCCAGTACTTC
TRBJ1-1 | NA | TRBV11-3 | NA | CASSAPHHGEAFF | TGTGCCAGCAGCGCTCCTCACCACGGGGAAGCTTTCTTT
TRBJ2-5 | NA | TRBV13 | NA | CASSLKFAGSEETQYF | TGTGCCAGCAGCTTAAAGTTCGCAGGGTCGGAGGAGACCCAGTACTTC
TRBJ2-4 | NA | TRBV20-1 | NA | CSAHLRDSGTALNIQYF | TGCAGTGCTCATCTACGGGACTCCGGGACAGCATTGAACATTCAGTACTTC
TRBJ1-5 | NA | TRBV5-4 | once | CASSFGRLLSTNQPQHF | TGTGCCAGCAGTTTTGGCCGTCTCCTCAGCACCAATCAGCCCCAGCATTTT
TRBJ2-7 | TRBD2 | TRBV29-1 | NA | CSATSEAYEQYF | TGCAGCGCAACTAGCGAAGCCTACGAGCAGTACTTC
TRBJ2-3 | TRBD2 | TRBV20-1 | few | CSATPGLVGIDTQYF | TGCAGTGCTACCCCGGGACTAGTGGGCATCGATACGCAGTATTTT
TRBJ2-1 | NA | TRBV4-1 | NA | CASSQVYGEQFF | TGCGCCAGCAGCCAAGTATACGGTGAGCAGTTCTTC
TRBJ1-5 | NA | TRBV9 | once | CASSVEGARNQPQHF | TGTGCCAGCAGCGTAGAAGGGGCCCGCAATCAGCCCCAGCATTTT
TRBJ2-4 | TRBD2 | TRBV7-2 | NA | CASSLTSGRASTKNIQYF | TGTGCCAGCAGCCTTACTAGCGGGAGGGCCTCTACCAAAAACATTCAGTACTTC
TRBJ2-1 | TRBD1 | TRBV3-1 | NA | CASNPGTGIEQFF | TGTGCCAGCAACCCCGGGACAGGGATTGAGCAGTTCTTC
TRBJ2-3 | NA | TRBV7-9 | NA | CASSLGAGYTDTQYF | TGTGCCAGCAGCTTAGGGGCGGGATACACAGATACGCAGTATTTT